This is a list of T cell receptor beta chains from one sample in a study of blood T cell repertoires in COVID-19. Clones were sequenced by immunoSEQ multiplex PCR, and TCRdb holds only the in-frame ones, with some missing. The table shows about 200,000 clones, with 75% to 90% occurring only once. Source material: peripheral blood. All receptors derive from a man in his thirties or forties who had recovered from COVID-19. The CDR3 runs from the conserved cysteine through the conserved F or W. Fields, in order: CDR3 protein, CDR3 DNA, clone size, D gene, J gene, V gene. D genes are given only for firm matches. Size tells how often a clone was seen (once, few, many) or the class of an expanded clone, and some rows leave it out.

CALLDRPRLGYTF	TGTGCCCTATTGGACAGGCCCAGGTTGGGCTACACCTTC	-	TRBD1	TRBJ1-2	TRBV5-8
CATRDRGDTEAFF	TGTGCCACCAGGGACAGGGGGGACACTGAAGCTTTCTTT	-	TRBD1	TRBJ1-1	TRBV24-1
CSASSGGEYGYTF	TGCAGTGCTAGTTCTGGGGGGGAGTATGGCTACACCTTC	-	-	TRBJ1-2	TRBV20-1
CASHRGQRIGGLYGYTF	TGTGCCAGCCACCGGGGACAGCGGATCGGGGGCCTATATGGCTACACCTTC	once	TRBD1	TRBJ1-2	TRBV7-9
CASIQPGGEQFF	TGTGCCAGCATCCAGCCGGGGGGCGAGCAGTTCTTC	-	-	TRBJ2-1	TRBV12-3/TRBV12-4
CASSSRRGGSTDTQYF	TGTGCCAGCAGCTCTCGCAGGGGAGGGAGCACAGATACGCAGTATTTT	-	-	TRBJ2-3	TRBV5-4
CASSRTGGTSGYTF	TGTGCCAGCTCTCGGACAGGGGGGACCTCGGGCTACACCTTC	-	TRBD1	TRBJ1-2	TRBV6-5
CAWSVRLADLREQYF	TGTGCCTGGAGTGTACGACTAGCGGACCTGCGGGAGCAGTACTTC	-	TRBD2	TRBJ2-7	TRBV30
CASSLAGNTGELFF	TGTGCCAGCAGTTTAGCCGGGAACACCGGGGAGCTGTTTTTT	-	-	TRBJ2-2	TRBV27
CASSHTGTSHNEQFF	TGTGCCAGCAGCCATACCGGGACAAGTCACAATGAGCAGTTCTTC	-	-	TRBJ2-1	TRBV3-1/TRBV3-2
CAWSVSSRDNSPLHF	TGTGCCTGGAGTGTATCGTCCAGGGATAATTCACCCCTCCACTTT	-	-	TRBJ1-6	TRBV30
CASSLGRGIAKNIQYF	TGTGCCAGCAGTTTAGGTAGAGGAATAGCCAAAAACATTCAGTACTTC	-	-	TRBJ2-4	TRBV6-5
CATSRDLLKGQLAGGQVDTQYF	TGTGCCACCAGCAGAGATCTCTTAAAGGGGCAACTAGCGGGGGGGCAGGTAGATACGCAGTATTTT	-	TRBD2	TRBJ2-3	TRBV15
CASSLTGSNSPLHF	TGTGCCAGCAGCTTGACAGGGTCTAATTCACCCCTCCACTTT	few	TRBD1	TRBJ1-6	TRBV11-2
CASSLSSGGDTGELFF	TGTGCCAGCAGCTTGTCTAGCGGGGGGGACACCGGGGAGCTGTTTTTT	-	TRBD2	TRBJ2-2	TRBV5-4
CSVAGTGSNKQYF	TGCAGCGTCGCGGGGACAGGGAGTAATAAACAGTACTTC	-	TRBD1	TRBJ2-7	TRBV29-1
CASSSPSQGSNYGYTF	TGTGCCAGCAGTAGCCCCTCTCAGGGGAGCAACTATGGCTACACCTTC	-	-	TRBJ1-2	TRBV28
CASSPRGSGKTGELFF	TGTGCCAGTAGTCCTCGGGGTAGCGGAAAGACCGGGGAGCTGTTTTTT	-	-	TRBJ2-2	TRBV19
CASSQGGKEGTLHF	TGTGCCAGCAGCCAAGGGGGGAAGGAGGGAACCCTCCACTTT	few	-	TRBJ1-6	TRBV4-2
CASSRDTDTEAFF	TGTGCTTCGTCCCGGGACACAGACACTGAAGCTTTCTTT	-	-	TRBJ1-1	TRBV19
CASSFRGINEQFF	TGCGCCAGCAGCTTCCGGGGTATCAATGAGCAGTTCTTC	once	-	TRBJ2-1	TRBV5-1
CASSRSDGTYNEQFF	TGTGCCAGCAGCCGTAGCGATGGGACCTACAATGAGCAGTTCTTC	-	-	TRBJ2-1	TRBV7-7
CSVLRQEFYGYTF	TGCAGCGTCCTAAGACAGGAGTTCTATGGCTACACCTTC	-	-	TRBJ1-2	TRBV29-1
CASSLGGHGYTF	TGTGCCAGTAGTCTGGGGGGTCATGGCTACACCTTC	-	-	TRBJ1-2	TRBV19
CASSFLGGSGTDTQYF	TGTGCCAGCAGCTTTTTAGGGGGTTCTGGCACAGATACGCAGTATTTT	-	-	TRBJ2-3	TRBV5-4
CASAPRWDRVPNEQFF	TGCGCCAGCGCTCCGCGGTGGGACAGGGTCCCCAATGAGCAGTTCTTC	-	TRBD1	TRBJ2-1	TRBV5-1